The clone carrying this T cell receptor (beta chain) has only a few counts. Its target is not known. The entry originates in a study of T cell repertoires in cytomegalovirus infection. Overall study: Based on public TCR beta signatures, there were indications of CMV infection and of a matching HLA type. Study-wide points: Cumulative frequency of public TCR beta families picked out carriers of CMV plus the relevant HLA.

Germline V gives CDR1 SQVTM, CDR2 ANQGSEA. V was pared by 7 bases and J by 6 bases, with 27 bases between. The CDR3 covers 16 residues. TCRdb called the reads again in MiXCR, with one record for every CDR3 protein. This sample has around 530,000 distinct CDR3 sequences, with approximately 26% found just once. The rearrangement links TRBV29-1 to TRBJ1-1; no definite D call. This TCR came from a human donor in good health (CMV status not recorded). Some clones in this sample may be carry-over from other donors' samples. What was sequenced was PBMCs. The DNA for the CDR3 is TGCAGCGCCCGGGGATTGAGAGGGAGGACTCCGCCTGAAGCTTTCTTT. Amino acids: CSARGLRGRTPPEAFF.